The 28 T cell receptor beta chains below come from one sample, sequenced in a study of T cell clusters in autoimmune cytopenias (dated by TCRdb to the late 2010s). TRB amplification used about 260 ng of peripheral blood genomic DNA, tens of thousands of genome equivalents, per sample. The listed sequencing device is Illumina MiSeq. Multiplex PCR with a touch-down protocol amplified TRB rearrangements, with the TRB-A and TRB-B primer pools combined in a single tube. TCRdb reprocessed the raw reads; every CDR3 protein sequence is a single record, and DNA is not supplied. The sample's table lists a count of about 10,000 distinct CDR3 sequences. The top ten clones comprise about 10% of the sample. Source material: peripheral blood. These receptors all stem from a human donor with an autoimmune cytopenia or autoimmune hepatitis (not recorded which).

This clonotype ranks as medium-sized (0.01 to 0.1%) in terms of frequency. The gene calls are TRBV19 and TRBJ1-6; TCRdb names TRBD1, which stays unverified in the absence of DNA. This CDR3 has 16 residues. CDR1 is LNHDA and CDR2 is SQIVND in the germline V gene (reference sequence). CDR3 loop: CASSIGRDRPASPLHF. The whole variable domain, filled in from reference TRBV19 and TRBJ1-6, reads DGGITQSPKYLFRKEGQNVTLSCEQNLNHDAMYWYRQDPGQGLRLIYYSQIVNDFQKGDIAEGYSVSREKKESFPLTVTSAQKNPTAFYLCASSIGRDRPASPLHFGNGTRLTVT.

The chain recombines TRBV6-4 with TRBJ2-3. Germline V gives CDR1 MRHNA, CDR2 SNTAGT. This CDR3 region has 14 residues. The CDR3 sequence: CASSADGSTDTQYF.

The CDR3 protein is CASRVTTNQETQYF. The gene calls are TRBV7-9 and TRBJ2-5. In germline, CDR1 is SEHNR, CDR2 FQNEAQ (reference sequence). The CDR3 totals 14 residues.

The genes are TRBV15 and TRBJ2-1. Per germline, CDR1 LNHNV and CDR2 YYDKDF (reference sequence). The CDR3 has 14 residues. Here the CDR3 reads CATSRDLRNNEQFF.

The rearrangement links TRBV14 to TRBJ2-7; the TRBD1 assignment by TCRdb is unverifiable without DNA. In germline, CDR1 is SGHDN, CDR2 FVKESK. CDR3 length: 14 residues. This chain's CDR3 is CASSHQGARVEQYF.

The chain employs TRBV5-1 and TRBJ2-5. CDR1 SGHRS and CDR2 YFSETQ come from the germline V gene. The CDR3 is 13 amino acids. Here the CDR3 reads CASSSRSEETQYF.

CDR3 protein: CASSLGRDRGRNEQFF. The chain couples TRBV12-3 or TRBV12-4 to TRBJ2-1; TCRdb indicates TRBD1, and absent DNA this call remains unverified. This CDR3 is built from 16 residues.

This chain links TRBV20-1 with TRBJ2-5. The CDR3 consists of 15 residues. The germline gives CDR1 DFQATT, CDR2 SNEGSKA (reference sequence). CDR3: CSARDHSQVGGTQYF.

The V call is TRBV10-3, the J call TRBJ2-7. Germline V gene data show CDR1 as ENHRY and CDR2 as SYGVKD. The CDR3 totals 14 residues. CDR3 sequence: CAISVLGREYEQYF.

The rearrangement joins TRBV18 to TRBJ2-1; TCRdb's D call, TRBD2, is unchecked because there is no DNA. This CDR3 is built from 15 residues. Germline-derived CDR1 and CDR2 are KGHSH and LQKENI. CDR3: CASSPGLAGFDEQFF.

Measured by frequency, this clonotype is medium-sized. The chain employs TRBV6-5 and TRBJ2-2. From germline, CDR1 is MNHEY and CDR2 SVGAGI. CDR3 length equals 13 residues. CDR3 in amino acids: CASRPTGTGELFF.

This clonotype is medium-sized by frequency. The rearrangement links TRBV5-4 to TRBJ1-4. There are 13 residues in the CDR3. Per the germline V gene, CDR1 is SGHNT and CDR2 is YYREEE (reference sequence). This CDR3 reads CASSLDTGKKLFF.

This clonotype counts as medium-sized by frequency. The J gene is TRBJ1-2, the V gene TRBV12-3 or TRBV12-4. The CDR3 totals 11 residues. CDR3 sequence reads: CASRRRDGYTF.

The chain is built from TRBV28 and TRBJ2-3. The CDR3 is 14 residues long. Germline V gives CDR1 MDHEN, CDR2 SYDVKM. Here the CDR3 reads CASITIGTPDTQYF. The full variable domain, in which reference TRBV28 and TRBJ2-3 provide the parts outside the CDR3, is DVKVTQSSRYLVKRTGEKVFLECVQDMDHENMFWYRQDPGLGLRLIYFSYDVKMKEKGDIPEGYSVSREKKERFSLILESASTNQTSMYLCASITIGTPDTQYFGPGTRLTVL.

This chain joins TRBV20-1 and TRBJ2-5; the TCRdb call, TRBD2, lacks DNA for checking. Germline V CDR1 and CDR2: DFQATT, SNEGSKA (reference sequence). This CDR3 is built from 15 residues. CDR3: CSARVRRLPSETQYF.

The chain links TRBV7-2 to TRBJ1-6. CDR3 length: 15 residues. Germline V gene data show CDR1 as SGHTA and CDR2 as FQGNSA. CDR3 loop: CASSLAAEGVSPLHF.

This clonotype is deemed medium-sized (0.01 to 0.1%) by its frequency. The J gene is TRBJ2-1, the V gene TRBV5-6; no DNA is available, so the TRBD2 call from TCRdb remains unchecked. In germline, CDR1 is SGHDT, CDR2 YYEEEE. CDR3 length: 15 residues. The CDR3 here is CASRSVQLSYNEQFF.

This chain links TRBV5-1 with TRBJ1-1; TCRdb selects TRBD1, and the lack of DNA leaves this call unchecked. CDR1 is SGHRS, CDR2 YFSETQ, per germline. The CDR3 runs to 14 residues. The CDR3 loop reads CASSLTGIETEAFF.

Frequency places this clonotype as medium-sized. The chain combines TRBV27 with TRBJ1-6; TCRdb gives TRBD1 as the D gene, but with no DNA this cannot be confirmed. The germline V gene has CDR1 MNHEY and CDR2 SMNVEV (reference sequence). The CDR3 is 16 residues long. The CDR3 here is CASSVGTGGGNSPLHF.

V and J are TRBV18 and TRBJ1-4; TCRdb designates TRBD1, a call that cannot be tested without DNA. From germline, CDR1 is KGHSH and CDR2 LQKENI. The CDR3 is 13 amino acids. The CDR3: CASSQAPYEKLFF.

The genes are TRBV19 and TRBJ1-5; TCRdb outputs TRBD1, but without DNA this stays unchecked. From germline, CDR1 is LNHDA and CDR2 SQIVND (reference sequence). The CDR3 contains 14 residues. This CDR3 is CASTADTSNQPQHF. The full variable domain, its missing parts supplied by reference TRBV19 and TRBJ1-5, is DGGITQSPKYLFRKEGQNVTLSCEQNLNHDAMYWYRQDPGQGLRLIYYSQIVNDFQKGDIAEGYSVSREKKESFPLTVTSAQKNPTAFYLCASTADTSNQPQHFGDGTRLSIL.

The chain combines TRBV6-5 with TRBJ1-6; TCRdb indicates TRBD1, and absent DNA this call remains unverified. Germline V CDR1 and CDR2: MNHEY, SVGAGI. The CDR3 has 16 amino acids. The CDR3 loop reads CASRGRRQGARSPLHF.

The gene calls are TRBV24-1 and TRBJ2-5; the TRBD2 assignment by TCRdb is unverifiable without DNA. CDR1 KGHDR and CDR2 SFDVKD come from the germline V gene. The CDR3 has 16 residues. CDR3 loop: CATSDYNSGGAETQYF.

This chain connects TRBV18 to TRBJ1-1; there is no DNA to check the TCRdb D call of TRBD1. This CDR3 spans 14 amino acids. Germline CDR1 KGHSH, CDR2 LQKENI. The CDR3 sequence is CASRRDRGLDEAFF.

The chain carries TRBV4-3 and TRBJ2-3. Germline lookup yields CDR1 LGHNA and CDR2 YSLEER. The CDR3 length is 16 residues. The CDR3: CASSQGGTGYTDTQYF.

Judged by frequency, this clonotype is medium-sized. CDR3 residues: CATSREPSFGETQYF. This rearrangement joins TRBV15 to TRBJ2-5. This CDR3 contains 15 residues. CDR1 is LNHNV and CDR2 is YYDKDF in the germline V gene (reference sequence).

This clonotype shows up as medium-sized by frequency. The chain links TRBV6-5 to TRBJ2-5; TCRdb indicates TRBD2, and absent DNA this call remains unverified. Germline CDR1 and CDR2: MNHEY and SVGAGI. This CDR3 contains 17 residues. CDR3: CASSGERAGGLGETQYF.

The chain carries TRBV5-8 and TRBJ2-1. Germline CDR1 and CDR2: SGHTS and YDEGEE. The CDR3 is 15 residues long. CDR3 sequence reads: CASSLAWGTYNEQFF.